Reported below is one T cell receptor (beta chain). Its antigen is undetermined. Researchers partitioned CD4+ cells into CD45RA+ naive and CD45RA-negative memory subsets. Trimming took 0 bases from V and 8 from J, leaving 14 bases between them. From germline, CDR1 is MNHEY and CDR2 SVGAGI. The length of the CDR3 is 15 residues. The entry originates in a study of shared clonotypes between healthy human individuals. The study's findings and limits: Sampling involved blood alone; tissue repertoires likely differ. Unshared clonotypes carried lower generation probabilities than those common to all four donors. Naive subsets tended to show greater estimated richness than memory subsets.

The repertoire was sequenced with immunoSEQ multiplex PCR; TCRdb's copy has only in-frame clones and lacks some. The repertoire consists of a few million clones, with around nine tenths occurring once and the leading ten covering around 0.14%. The clonotype was recovered from a man aged 18-30 years in good health. The sample comprised naive CD4+ T cells sorted from blood. Subset defined: CD45RA+ positively selected. The V and J genes are TRBV6-5 and TRBJ1-5; D is uncertain. Written as DNA, the CDR3 is TGTGCCAGCAGTTACTCAGCAGGCTTGGGGAAGCCCCAGCATTTT. As protein: CASSYSAGLGKPQHF.